Listed below are T cell receptor beta chains from one sample, sequenced in a study of T cell clusters in autoimmune cytopenias. For each CDR3 protein, TCRdb gives one entry from its re-call of the multiplex PCR reads, without DNA. The sample's table shows fewer than 5,500 distinct CDR3 sequences. The same sample was also studied in work on T cell repertoires in aging, cancer and after chemotherapy.

Sequencing input: peripheral blood. The receptor set was obtained from a human donor in good health. CDR3s include the opening cysteine and the closing phenylalanine or tryptophan. Only some rows state a clone size, as once, few, many or a class for expanded clones.

TRBV14	.	TRBJ2-5	CASSGLAGVKETQYF
TRBV10-1	.	TRBJ2-5	CASSEGGVGETQYF
TRBV5-6	medium-sized	TRBJ1-5	CASSLAGGSGNQPQHF
TRBV27	.	TRBJ1-6	CASNDGSAVSPLHF
TRBV30	medium-sized	TRBJ1-1	CAWTLFGSTEAFF
TRBV7-9	medium-sized	TRBJ2-7	CASSFTSGRANEQYF
TRBV24-1	medium-sized	TRBJ2-5	CATSDLDTGGGGTQYF
TRBV20-1	.	TRBJ2-2	CSAGGAGNTGELFF
TRBV4-1	.	TRBJ2-5	CASSQGTREETQYF
TRBV6-1	medium-sized	TRBJ1-6	CASIRSRVNNSPLHF
TRBV6-6	.	TRBJ2-1	CASRDRGYNEQFF
TRBV5-1	.	TRBJ2-5	CASSSIPGAGETQYF
TRBV5-1	.	TRBJ2-7	CASSLTGGVEAPEQYF
TRBV6-4	.	TRBJ1-3	CASSDPRTVPVSGNTIYF
TRBV12-3/TRBV12-4	.	TRBJ2-3	CASSYLTDTQYF
TRBV20-1	.	TRBJ2-1	CSARATHGPYNEQFF
TRBV6-2/TRBV6-3	medium-sized	TRBJ2-3	CASNAGGSSTDTQYF
TRBV28	.	TRBJ1-2	CASRPGAVSYTF